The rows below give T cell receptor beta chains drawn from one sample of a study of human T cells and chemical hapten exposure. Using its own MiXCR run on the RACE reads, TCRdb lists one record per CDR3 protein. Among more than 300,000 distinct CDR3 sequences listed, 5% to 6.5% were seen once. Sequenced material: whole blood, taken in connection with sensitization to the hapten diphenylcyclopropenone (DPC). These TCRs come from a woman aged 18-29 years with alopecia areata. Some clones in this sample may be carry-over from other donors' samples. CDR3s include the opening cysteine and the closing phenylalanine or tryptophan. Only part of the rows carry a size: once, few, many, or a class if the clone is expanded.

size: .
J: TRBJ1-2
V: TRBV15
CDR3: CATRQGGSYGYTF

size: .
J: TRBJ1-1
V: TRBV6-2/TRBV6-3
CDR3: CASSPFHGNTEAFF

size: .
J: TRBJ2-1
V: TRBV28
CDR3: CASSPRAAYNEQFF

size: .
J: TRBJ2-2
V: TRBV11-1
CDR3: CASTTQRTNTGELFF

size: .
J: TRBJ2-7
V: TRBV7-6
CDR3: CASSLGAGDRAYEQYF

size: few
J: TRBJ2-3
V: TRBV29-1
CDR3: CSPTLATGSTDTQYF

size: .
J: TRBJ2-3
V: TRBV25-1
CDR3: CASSELAGFWNTQYF

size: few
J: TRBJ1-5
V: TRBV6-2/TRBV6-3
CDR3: CASSTLGDQPQHF

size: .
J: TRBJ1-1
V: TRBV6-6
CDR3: CASSSAGVRGTEAFF

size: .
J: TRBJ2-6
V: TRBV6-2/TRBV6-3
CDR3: CASRSIVSGANVLTF

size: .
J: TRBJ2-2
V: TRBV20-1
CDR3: CSARDLDRGDTGELFF

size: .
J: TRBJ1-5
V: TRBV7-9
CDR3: CASSWGEGNNQPQHF

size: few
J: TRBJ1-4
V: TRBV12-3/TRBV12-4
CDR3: CASSLSKVEKLFF

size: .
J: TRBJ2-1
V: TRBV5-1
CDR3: CASSPMGQWDDEQFF

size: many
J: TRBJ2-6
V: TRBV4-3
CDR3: CASSQEGGWGTGANVLTF

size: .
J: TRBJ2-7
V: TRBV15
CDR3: CATSGRGHTLEQYF

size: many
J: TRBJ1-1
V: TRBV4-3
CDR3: CASSQDFAGKAEAFF

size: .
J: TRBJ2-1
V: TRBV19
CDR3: CASSILAGLAGRVQFF

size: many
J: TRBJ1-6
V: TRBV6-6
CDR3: CASSQTQYSSYNSPLHF

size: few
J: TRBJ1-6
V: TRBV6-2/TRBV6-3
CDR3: CASRGQGDSPLHF

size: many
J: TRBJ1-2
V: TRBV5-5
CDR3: CASSPDPLVDYGYTF

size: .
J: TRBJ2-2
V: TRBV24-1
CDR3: CATREGPNTGELFF

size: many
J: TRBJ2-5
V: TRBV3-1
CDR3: CASSQVRGGAHVTQYF

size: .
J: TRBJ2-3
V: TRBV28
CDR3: CASSFTGWSADTQYF

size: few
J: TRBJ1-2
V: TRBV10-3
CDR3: CATNDRDYGYTF

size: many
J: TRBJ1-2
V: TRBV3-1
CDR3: CASSHLGPGQLSGYTF

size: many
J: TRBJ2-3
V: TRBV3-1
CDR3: CASSRRASGRGDTQYF

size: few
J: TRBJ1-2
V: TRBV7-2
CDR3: CASSLARHNYGYTF

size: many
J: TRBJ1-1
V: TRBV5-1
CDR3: CASSPQGPWDTEAFF

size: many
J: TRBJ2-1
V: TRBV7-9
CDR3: CASSLGYNEQFF

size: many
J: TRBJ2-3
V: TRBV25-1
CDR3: CASGWAGTGDGDTQYF

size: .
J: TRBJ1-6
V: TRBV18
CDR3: CASSSRTGPDSPLHF

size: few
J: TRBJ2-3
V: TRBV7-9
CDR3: CASSLVGGAGTDTQYF